Presented here are 9 T cell receptor beta chains from one specimen sequenced in a study of cytomegalovirus exposure and HLA in healthy donors. TCRdb keeps only in-frame clones here, not all; method: immunoSEQ multiplex PCR. The sample yields about 360,000 clones, roughly 88% seen once. Specimen: PBMCs. All receptors derive from a woman under 30 in good health and CMV-seronegative.

The V and J genes are TRBV6-1 and TRBJ1-1, with D possibly TRBD1 on 6 matching bases. Germline V lookup: CDR1 MNHNS, CDR2 SASEGT. V dropped 6 bases and J dropped 4 bases, with 12 bases sitting between them. This CDR3 has 13 amino acids. The CDR3 protein is CASRATGFTEAFF. For the CDR3, the DNA is TGTGCCAGCAGAGCAACAGGGTTCACTGAAGCTTTCTTT.

The DNA of the CDR3 is TGTGCCACCAAAGGGGTTGCCGGGGAGCTGTTTTTT. It is translated as CATKGVAGELFF. V gene TRBV27 combines with J gene TRBJ2-2; tentatively, D is TRBD1 (5 bases). The V gene lost 10 bases and the J gene lost 6 bases, with 12 bases spanning the gap. In germline, CDR1 is MNHEY, CDR2 SMNVEV (reference sequence). This CDR3 region has 12 residues.

Of note for this clone: Other DNA sequences in this sample translate to the same CDR3. This chain connects TRBV27 to TRBJ2-1, with D perhaps TRBD2 (5 bases). Trimming took off 2 bases at V and 5 bases at J, with 10 bases between the two ends. CDR1 is MNHEY, CDR2 SMNVEV, per germline (reference sequence). This CDR3 contains 14 residues. CDR3 protein: CASSLRGLHNEQFF. As DNA, the CDR3 is TGTGCCAGCAGTTTAAGAGGGTTACACAATGAGCAGTTCTTC.

J is TRBJ2-7 and V is TRBV29-1, with D possibly TRBD1 on 5 matching bases. The V gene's germline CDR1 is SQVTM and CDR2 ANQGSEA. V gave up 2 bases and J gave up 1 base, with 9 bases separating them. The CDR3 is 13 residues long. The DNA for the CDR3 is TGCAGCGTTGAAAGGGCAGGGTCCTACGAGCAGTACTTC. This codes for CSVERAGSYEQYF.

The V and J genes are TRBV29-1 and TRBJ2-7, with TRBD1 matching 7 bases. Germline loops: CDR1 SQVTM, CDR2 ANQGSEA. Trimming cost V 6 bases and J 0 bases; bases outside gene matches: 5. This CDR3 has 13 amino acids. The CDR3 DNA sequence: TGCAGCGTAGACCGGGACAGCTCCTACGAGCAGTACTTC. Translating it yields CSVDRDSSYEQYF.

This clone was recorded once. The chain has TRBV13 and TRBJ2-1; no clear D gene. The CDR3 length is 15 residues. Germline lookup yields CDR1 PRHDT and CDR2 FYEKMQ (reference sequence). Trimming removed 1 base at V and 6 bases at J, with 13 bases between. The CDR3 DNA follows: TGTGCCAGCAGCTTAGAACCCCGAGGTGGCAATGAGCAGTTCTTC. Translating it yields CASSLEPRGGNEQFF. The full variable domain, in which reference TRBV13 and TRBJ2-1 provide the parts outside the CDR3, is AAGVIQSPRHLIKEKRETATLKCYPIPRHDTVYWYQQGPGQDPQFLISFYEKMQSDKGSIPDRFSAQQFSDYHSELNMSSLELGDSALYFCASSLEPRGGNEQFFGPGTRLTVL.

V and J are TRBV5-1 and TRBJ2-1, with 9 bases fitting TRBD2. The CDR3 consists of 14 residues. Trimming at V came to 7 bases and at J to 5 bases, leaving 7 bases not matched to a gene. CDR1 and CDR2 (germline): SGHRS, YFSETQ. The CDR3 DNA reads TGCGCCAGCCTGGAGGCGGGGGGGAACAATGAGCAGTTCTTC. Amino acid sequence: CASLEAGGNNEQFF. The complete variable domain, with remaining parts taken from reference TRBV5-1 and TRBJ2-1, reads KAGVTQTPRYLIKTRGQQVTLSCSPISGHRSVSWYQQTPGQGLQFLFEYFSETQRNKGNFPGRFSGRQFSNSRSEMNVSTLELGDSALYLCASLEAGGNNEQFFGPGTRLTVL.

The rearrangement uses TRBV6-5 and TRBJ2-7; TRBD1 matches at 11 bases. Germline V gene lookup returns CDR1 MNHEY and CDR2 SVGAGI. V gave up 5 bases and J gave up 6 bases; unmatched junction bases: 9. The CDR3 consists of 15 residues. CDR3 bases: TGTGCCAGCAGTAAAGGAGGACAGGGGGCAATCGAGCAGTACTTC. This encodes CASSKGGQGAIEQYF.

The chain couples TRBV28 to TRBJ2-1, with TRBD1 identical over 8 bases. V shed 6 bases, J shed 2 bases, and the junction held 9 bases outside the gene matches. Germline V CDR1 and CDR2: MDHEN, SYDVKM. The CDR3 length is 16 residues. CDR3 in DNA: TGTGCCAGCAGCCAGAGGACAGGGAAAACCTACAATGAGCAGTTCTTC. This translates into CASSQRTGKTYNEQFF.